This note documents a single T cell receptor (beta chain) sequence. Germline V gene sequence: CDR1 MDHEN, CDR2 SYDVKM. The CDR3 contains 17 residues. Trimming took 4 bases from V and 4 from J; bases not matched to a gene: 9. This sample was taken from a study of shared clonotypes between healthy human individuals. Assay: immunoSEQ multiplex PCR; the TCRdb copy retains only in-frame clones and omits some. This sample has fewer than 2.5 million clones, with over 85% found just once. J is TRBJ2-1 and V is TRBV28; 11 bases match TRBD2. The source material was naive CD4+ T cells from PBMCs. Specified subset: CD45RA+ positively selected. This clonotype was sampled from a man aged 18 to 35 in good health. Some clones in this sample may be carry-over from other donors' samples. Here the CDR3 reads CASSSSGRLRSYNEQFF. The CDR3 DNA is TGTGCCAGCAGTTCTAGCGGGAGGTTGAGGTCTTACAATGAGCAGTTCTTC.